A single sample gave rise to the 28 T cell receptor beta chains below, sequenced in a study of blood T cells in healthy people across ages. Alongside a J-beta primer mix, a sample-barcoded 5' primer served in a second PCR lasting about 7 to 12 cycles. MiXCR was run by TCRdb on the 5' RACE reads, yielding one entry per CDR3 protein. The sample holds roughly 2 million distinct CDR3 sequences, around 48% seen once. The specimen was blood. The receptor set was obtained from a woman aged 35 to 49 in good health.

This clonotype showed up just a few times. The CDR3 sequence is CASSLIPRETQYF. CDR3 nucleotides: TGTGCCAGCAGCTTAATACCCCGAGAGACCCAGTACTTC. The chain employs TRBV7-9 and TRBJ2-5; no reliable D call. CDR1 and CDR2 from the germline V gene are SEHNR and FQNEAQ (reference sequence). V gave up 2 bases and J gave up 4 bases, with 8 bases separating them. This CDR3 is built from 13 residues. The whole variable domain, filled in from reference TRBV7-9 and TRBJ2-5, reads DTGVSQNPRHKITKRGQNVTFRCDPISEHNRLYWYRQTLGQGPEFLTYFQNEAQLEKSRLLSDRFSAERPKGSFSTLEIQRTEQGDSAMYLCASSLIPRETQYFGPGTRLLVL.

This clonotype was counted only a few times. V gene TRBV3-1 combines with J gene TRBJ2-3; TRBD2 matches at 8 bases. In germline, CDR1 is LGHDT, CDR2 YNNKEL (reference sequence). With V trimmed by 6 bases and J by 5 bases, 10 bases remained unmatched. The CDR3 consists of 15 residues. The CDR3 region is CASSPVSGGRDTQYF. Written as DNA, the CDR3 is TGTGCCAGCAGTCCCGTCAGCGGGGGTCGAGATACGCAGTATTTT.

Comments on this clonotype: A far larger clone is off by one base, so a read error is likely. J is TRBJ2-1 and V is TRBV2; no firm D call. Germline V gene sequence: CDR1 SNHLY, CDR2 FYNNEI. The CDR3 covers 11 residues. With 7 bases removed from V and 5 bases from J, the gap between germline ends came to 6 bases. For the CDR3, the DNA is TGTGCCAGCATCTTAGACAATGAGCAGTTCTTC. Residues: CASILDNEQFF.

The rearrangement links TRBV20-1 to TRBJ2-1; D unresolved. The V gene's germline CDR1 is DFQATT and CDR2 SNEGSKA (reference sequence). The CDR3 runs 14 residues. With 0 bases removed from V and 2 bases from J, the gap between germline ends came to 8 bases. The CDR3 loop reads CSARDPDPYNEQFF. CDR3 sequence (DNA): TGCAGTGCTAGAGATCCGGACCCCTACAATGAGCAGTTCTTC.

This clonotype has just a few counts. CDR3 in DNA: TGTGCCAGCAGTTTAGAGGGCATAAGGACGGTTGGCTACACCTTC. Protein sequence: CASSLEGIRTVGYTF. The V call is TRBV12-3 or TRBV12-4, the J call TRBJ1-2; no clear D gene. The CDR3 consists of 15 residues. V was shortened by 1 base and J by 7 bases, with 16 bases between the two germline ends.

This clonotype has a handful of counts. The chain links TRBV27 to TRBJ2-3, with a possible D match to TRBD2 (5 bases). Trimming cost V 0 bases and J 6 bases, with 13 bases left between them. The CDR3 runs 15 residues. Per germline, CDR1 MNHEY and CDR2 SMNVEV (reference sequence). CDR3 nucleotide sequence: TGTGCCAGCAGTTTATCCCCGGTGGGCGGGGATACGCAGTATTTT. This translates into CASSLSPVGGDTQYF.

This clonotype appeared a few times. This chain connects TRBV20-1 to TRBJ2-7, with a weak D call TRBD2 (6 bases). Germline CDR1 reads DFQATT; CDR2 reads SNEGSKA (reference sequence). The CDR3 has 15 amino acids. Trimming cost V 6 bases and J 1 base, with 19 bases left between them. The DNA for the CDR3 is TGCAGTGCGGAGGGGTATTTGACTGGGTCCTACGAGCAGTACTTC. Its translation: CSAEGYLTGSYEQYF.

The CDR3 protein is CASQYLHSGQSGSYEQYF. CDR3 coding DNA: TGTGCCAGCCAGTATCTCCACTCCGGACAGAGTGGTTCCTACGAGCAGTACTTC. The chain joins TRBV6-2 or TRBV6-3 to TRBJ2-7; D perhaps matches TRBD1 (6 bases). Between the trimmed V and J ends, which lost 8 bases and 1 base, there was a span of 27 bases. The CDR3 has 18 residues. Germline V gives CDR1 MNHEY, CDR2 SVGEGT.

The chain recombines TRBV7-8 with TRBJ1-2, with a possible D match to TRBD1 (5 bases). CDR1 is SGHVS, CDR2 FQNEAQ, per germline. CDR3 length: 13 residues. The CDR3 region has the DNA TGTGCGGTCGGTGGCAGGGCTAACTATGGCTACACCTTC. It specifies CAVGGRANYGYTF. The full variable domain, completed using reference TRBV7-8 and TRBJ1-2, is GAGVSQSPRYKVAKRGQDVALRCDPISGHVSLFWYQQALGQGPEFLTYFQNEAQLDKSGLPSDRFFAERPEGSVSTLKIQRTQQEDSAVYLCAVGGRANYGYTFGSGTRLTVV.

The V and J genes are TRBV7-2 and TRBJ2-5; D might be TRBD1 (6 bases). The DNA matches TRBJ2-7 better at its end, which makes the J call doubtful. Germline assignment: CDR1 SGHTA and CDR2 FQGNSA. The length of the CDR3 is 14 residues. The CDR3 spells CASSRSWTEGEQYF. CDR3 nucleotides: TGTGCCAGCAGCCGGAGTTGGACAGAGGGCGAGCAGTACTTC.

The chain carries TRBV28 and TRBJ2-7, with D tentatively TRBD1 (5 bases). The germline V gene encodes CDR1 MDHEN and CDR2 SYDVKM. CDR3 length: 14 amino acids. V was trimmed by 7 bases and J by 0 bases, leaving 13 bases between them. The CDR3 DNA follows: TGTGCCAGCATCCCCACAGGCAGCTCCTACGAGCAGTACTTC. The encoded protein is CASIPTGSSYEQYF.

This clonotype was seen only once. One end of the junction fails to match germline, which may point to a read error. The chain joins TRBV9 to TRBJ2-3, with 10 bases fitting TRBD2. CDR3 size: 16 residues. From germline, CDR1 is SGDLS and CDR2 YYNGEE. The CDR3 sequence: CAGSETSGGASDTQYF. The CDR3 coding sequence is TGTGCCGGCAGCGAGACGAGCGGGGGGGCCTCGGATACGCAGTATTTT.

The CDR3 is CSVESVRATQYF. Written as DNA, the CDR3 is TGCAGCGTTGAAAGTGTTAGGGCGACCCAGTACTTC. The chain combines TRBV29-1 with TRBJ2-5; D is unclear. With 2 bases removed from V and 7 bases from J, the gap between germline ends came to 11 bases. The CDR3 totals 12 residues. Germline V gene data show CDR1 as SQVTM and CDR2 as ANQGSEA.

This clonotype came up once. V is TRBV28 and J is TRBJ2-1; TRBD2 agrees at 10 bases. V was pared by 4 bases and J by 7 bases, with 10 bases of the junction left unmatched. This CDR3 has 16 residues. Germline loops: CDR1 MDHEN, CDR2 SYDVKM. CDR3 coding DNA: TGTGCCAGCAGTTCCCCACTAGCGGGGAGTTGGAATGAGCAGTTCTTC. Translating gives CASSSPLAGSWNEQFF.

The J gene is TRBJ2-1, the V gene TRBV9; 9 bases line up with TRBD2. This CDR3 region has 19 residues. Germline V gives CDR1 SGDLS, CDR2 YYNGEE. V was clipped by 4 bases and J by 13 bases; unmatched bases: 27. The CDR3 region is CASSPLGVSGGRYQETQFF. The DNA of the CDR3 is TGTGCCAGCAGCCCCCTTGGGGTTAGCGGGGGAAGGTACCAAGAGACCCAGTTCTTC.

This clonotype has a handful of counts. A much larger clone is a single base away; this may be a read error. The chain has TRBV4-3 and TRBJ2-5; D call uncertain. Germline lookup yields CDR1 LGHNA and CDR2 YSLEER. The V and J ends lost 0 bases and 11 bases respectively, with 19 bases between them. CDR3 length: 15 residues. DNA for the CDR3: TGCGCCAGCAGCCAAGATGTAAGCTCCTACAATGAGCAGTACTTC. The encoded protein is CASSQDVSSYNEQYF.

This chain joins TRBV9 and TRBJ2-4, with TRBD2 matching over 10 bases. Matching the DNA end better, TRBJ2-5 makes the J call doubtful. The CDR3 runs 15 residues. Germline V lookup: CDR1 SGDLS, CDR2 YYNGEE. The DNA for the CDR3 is TGTGCCAGCAGCGTAGCTGGACTAGCGGATGAGACCCAGTACTTC. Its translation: CASSVAGLADETQYF.

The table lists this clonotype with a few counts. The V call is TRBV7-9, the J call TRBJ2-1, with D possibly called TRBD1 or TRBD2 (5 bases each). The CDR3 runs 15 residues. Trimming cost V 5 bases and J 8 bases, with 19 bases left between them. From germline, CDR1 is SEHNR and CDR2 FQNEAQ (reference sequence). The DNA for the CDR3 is TGTGCCAGCAGCCCGTACCCCTCCCGGGGCCATGAGCAGTTCTTC. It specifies CASSPYPSRGHEQFF.

CDR3 bases: TGTGCCAGCAGGGGGTCAGGGGCTGGCTATGGCTACACCTTC. This codes for CASRGSGAGYGYTF. This rearrangement joins TRBV25-1 to TRBJ1-2; D is perhaps TRBD1 (6 bases). Trimming removed 6 bases from V and 4 bases from J, with 15 bases in between. The CDR3 loop spans 14 amino acids. Germline V lookup: CDR1 MGHDK, CDR2 SYGVNS.

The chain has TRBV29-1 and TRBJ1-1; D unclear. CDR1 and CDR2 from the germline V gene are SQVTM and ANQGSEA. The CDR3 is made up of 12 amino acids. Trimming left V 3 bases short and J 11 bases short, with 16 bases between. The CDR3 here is CSVDNGGNGAFF. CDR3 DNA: TGCAGCGTTGATAACGGAGGGAATGGGGCTTTCTTT.

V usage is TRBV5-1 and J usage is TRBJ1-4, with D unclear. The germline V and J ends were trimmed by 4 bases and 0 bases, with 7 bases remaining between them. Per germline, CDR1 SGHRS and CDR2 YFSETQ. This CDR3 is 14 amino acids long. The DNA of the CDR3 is TGCGCCAGCAGCGAAACAGCAACTAATGAAAAACTGTTTTTT. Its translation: CASSETATNEKLFF.

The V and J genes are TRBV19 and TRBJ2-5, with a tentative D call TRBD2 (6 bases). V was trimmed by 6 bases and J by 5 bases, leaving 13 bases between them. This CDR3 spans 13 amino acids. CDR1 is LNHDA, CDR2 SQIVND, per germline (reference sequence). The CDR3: CASRINGGETQYF. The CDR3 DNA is TGTGCCAGTAGGATAAACGGGGGTGAGACCCAGTACTTC.

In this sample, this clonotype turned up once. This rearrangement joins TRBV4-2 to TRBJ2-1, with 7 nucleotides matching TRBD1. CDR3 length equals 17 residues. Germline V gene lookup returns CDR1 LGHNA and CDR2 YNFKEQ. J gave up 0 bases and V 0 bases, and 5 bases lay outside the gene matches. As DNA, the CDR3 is TGTGCCAGCAGCCAAGATCGGGGACAGAGCTCCTACAATGAGCAGTTCTTC. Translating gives CASSQDRGQSSYNEQFF.

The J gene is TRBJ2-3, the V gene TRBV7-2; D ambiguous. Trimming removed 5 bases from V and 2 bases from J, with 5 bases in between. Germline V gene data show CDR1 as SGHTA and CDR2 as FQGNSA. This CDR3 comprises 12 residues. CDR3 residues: CASSMYTDTQYF. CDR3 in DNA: TGTGCCAGCAGCATGTACACAGATACGCAGTATTTT.

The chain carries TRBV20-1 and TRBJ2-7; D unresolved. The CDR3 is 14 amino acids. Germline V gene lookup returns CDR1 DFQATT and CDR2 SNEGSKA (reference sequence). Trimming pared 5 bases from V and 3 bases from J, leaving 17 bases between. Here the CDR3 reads CSAPFRRAGYEQYF. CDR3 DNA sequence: TGCAGTGCTCCATTTAGACGGGCCGGCTACGAGCAGTACTTC.

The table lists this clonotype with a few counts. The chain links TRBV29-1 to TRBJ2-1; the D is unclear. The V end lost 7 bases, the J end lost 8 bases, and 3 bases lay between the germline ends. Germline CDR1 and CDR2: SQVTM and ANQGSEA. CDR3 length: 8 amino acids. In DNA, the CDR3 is TGCAGCGCCGATGAGCAGTTCTTC. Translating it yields CSADEQFF.

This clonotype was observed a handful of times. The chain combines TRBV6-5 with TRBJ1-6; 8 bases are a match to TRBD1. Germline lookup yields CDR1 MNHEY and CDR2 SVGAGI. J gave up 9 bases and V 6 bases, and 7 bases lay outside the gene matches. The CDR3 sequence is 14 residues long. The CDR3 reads CASSRGQGGSPLHF. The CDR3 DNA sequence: TGTGCCAGCAGCCGAGGACAGGGCGGTTCACCCCTCCACTTT.

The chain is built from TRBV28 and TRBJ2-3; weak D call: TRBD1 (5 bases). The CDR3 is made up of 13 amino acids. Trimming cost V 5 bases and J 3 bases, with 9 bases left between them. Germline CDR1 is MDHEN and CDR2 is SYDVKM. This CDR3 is CASSAGQTDTQYF. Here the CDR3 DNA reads TGTGCCAGCAGTGCAGGGCAGACAGATACGCAGTATTTT.